This TCR beta chain was documented in a study of T-cell memory formation after mild COVID-19. The V and J ends lost 6 bases and 8 bases, in that order; junction bases with no gene match: 11. The CDR3 loop spans 15 amino acids. Each CDR3 protein gets one entry after TCRdb re-called the 5' RACE reads with MiXCR. This repertoire shows 400,000 or so distinct CDR3 sequences, 15% to 25% found once; its top ten account for 7.5% to 9.5%. This TCR derives from an adult woman who had mild COVID-19 (a few samples of this study predate the infection). Cell type and time point are not known. The sample taken for sequencing was PBMCs or a T cell subset sorted from them (not recorded which). The chain has TRBV12-3 or TRBV12-4 and TRBJ2-2; TRBD1 matches 8 bases. CDR3 loop: CASSQTGVGVGELFF. The CDR3 nucleotides read TGTGCCAGCAGCCAGACAGGGGTTGGGGTAGGGGAGCTGTTTTTT.